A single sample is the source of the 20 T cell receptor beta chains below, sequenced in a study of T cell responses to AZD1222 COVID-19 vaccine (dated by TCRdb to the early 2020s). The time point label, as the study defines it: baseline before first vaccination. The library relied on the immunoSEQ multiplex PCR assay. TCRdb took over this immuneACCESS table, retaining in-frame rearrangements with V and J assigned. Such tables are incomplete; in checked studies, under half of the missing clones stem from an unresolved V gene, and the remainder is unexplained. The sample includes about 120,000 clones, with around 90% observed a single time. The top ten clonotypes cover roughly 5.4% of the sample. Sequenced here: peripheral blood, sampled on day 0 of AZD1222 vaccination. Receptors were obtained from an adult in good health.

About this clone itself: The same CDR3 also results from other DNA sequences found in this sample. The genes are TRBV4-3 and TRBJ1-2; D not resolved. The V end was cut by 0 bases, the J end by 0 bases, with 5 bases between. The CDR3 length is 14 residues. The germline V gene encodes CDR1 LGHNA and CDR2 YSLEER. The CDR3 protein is CASSQDLANYGYTF. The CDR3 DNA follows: TGCGCCAGCAGCCAAGATCTGGCTAACTATGGCTACACCTTC.

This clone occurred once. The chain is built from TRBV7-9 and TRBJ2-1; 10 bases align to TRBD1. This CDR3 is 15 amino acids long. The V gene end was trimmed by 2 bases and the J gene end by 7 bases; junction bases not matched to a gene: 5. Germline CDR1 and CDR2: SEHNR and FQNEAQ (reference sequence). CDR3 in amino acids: CASSLRDRGLNEQFF. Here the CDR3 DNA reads TGTGCCAGCAGCTTAAGGGACAGGGGTTTGAATGAGCAGTTCTTC.

This chain's CDR3 is CASSPTLDGGNEQFF. Written as DNA, the CDR3 is TGTGCCAGCTCACCAACGCTAGATGGGGGGAATGAGCAGTTCTTC. The chain has TRBV18 and TRBJ2-1; D possibly corresponds to TRBD2 (6 bases). Germline CDR1 is KGHSH and CDR2 is LQKENI. This CDR3 region has 15 residues. Trimming stripped 2 bases from V and 7 bases from J, with 15 bases between. The variable domain in full, with the rest retrieved from reference TRBV18 and TRBJ2-1, is NAGVMQNPRHLVRRRGQEARLRCSPMKGHSHVYWYRQLPEEGLKFMVYLQKENIIDESGMPKERFSAEFPKEGPSILRIQQVVRGDSAAYFCASSPTLDGGNEQFFGPGTRLTVL.

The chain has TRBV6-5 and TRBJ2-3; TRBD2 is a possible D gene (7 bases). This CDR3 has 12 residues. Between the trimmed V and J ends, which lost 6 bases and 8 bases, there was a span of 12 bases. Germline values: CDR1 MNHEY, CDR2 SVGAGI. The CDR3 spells CASSQGGGTQYF. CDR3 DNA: TGTGCCAGCAGCCAAGGGGGGGGTACGCAGTATTTT.

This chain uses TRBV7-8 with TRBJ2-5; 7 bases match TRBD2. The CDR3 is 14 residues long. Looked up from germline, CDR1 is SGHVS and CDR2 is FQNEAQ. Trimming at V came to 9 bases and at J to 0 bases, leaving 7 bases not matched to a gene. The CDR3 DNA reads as TGTGCCAGTACCCGGGGGGAAAACCAAGAGACCCAGTACTTC. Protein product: CASTRGENQETQYF.

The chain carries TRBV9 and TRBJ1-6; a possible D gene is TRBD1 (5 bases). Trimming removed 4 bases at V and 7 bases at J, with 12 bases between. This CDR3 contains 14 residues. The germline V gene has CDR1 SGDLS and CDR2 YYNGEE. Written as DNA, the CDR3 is TGTGCCAGCAGCCTCGACAGACAGAATTCACCCCTCCACTTT. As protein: CASSLDRQNSPLHF.

The CDR3 reads CASSPGLAGVYEQYF. The CDR3 coding sequence is TGTGCCAGCAGCCCGGGACTAGCGGGAGTTTACGAGCAGTACTTC. V is TRBV7-7 and J is TRBJ2-7, with 14 bases fitting TRBD2. Trimming at V came to 5 bases and at J to 4 bases, leaving 4 bases not matched to a gene. Germline loops: CDR1 SSHAT, CDR2 FNYEAQ (reference sequence). This CDR3 spans 15 amino acids.

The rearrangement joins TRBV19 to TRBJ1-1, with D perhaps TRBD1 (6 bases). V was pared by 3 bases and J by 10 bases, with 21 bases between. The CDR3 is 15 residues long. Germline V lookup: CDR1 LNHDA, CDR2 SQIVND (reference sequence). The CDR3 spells CASSMVLAGTMSAFF. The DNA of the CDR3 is TGTGCCAGTAGTATGGTTCTCGCCGGGACAATGTCAGCTTTCTTT.

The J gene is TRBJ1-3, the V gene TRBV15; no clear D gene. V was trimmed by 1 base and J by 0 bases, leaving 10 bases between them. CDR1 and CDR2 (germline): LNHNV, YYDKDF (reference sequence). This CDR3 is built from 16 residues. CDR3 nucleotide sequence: TGTGCCACCAGCAGAGTCCGGCCGAGCTCTGGAAACACCATATATTTT. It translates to CATSRVRPSSGNTIYF.

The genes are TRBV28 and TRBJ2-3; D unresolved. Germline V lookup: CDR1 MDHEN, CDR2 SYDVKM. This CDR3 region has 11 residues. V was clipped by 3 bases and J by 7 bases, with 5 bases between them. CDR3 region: CASSFGNTQYF. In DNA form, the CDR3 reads TGTGCCAGCAGTTTCGGTAATACGCAGTATTTT.

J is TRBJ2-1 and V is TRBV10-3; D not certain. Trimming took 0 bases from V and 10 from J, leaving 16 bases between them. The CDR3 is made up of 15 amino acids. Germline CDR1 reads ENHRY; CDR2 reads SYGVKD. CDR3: CAISESTRQLVEQFF. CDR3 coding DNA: TGTGCCATCAGTGAGTCGACGCGGCAGCTGGTAGAGCAGTTCTTC.

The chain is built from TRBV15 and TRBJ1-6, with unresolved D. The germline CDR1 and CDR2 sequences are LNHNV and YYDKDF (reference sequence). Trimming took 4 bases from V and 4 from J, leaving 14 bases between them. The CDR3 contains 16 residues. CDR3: CATSNPRSAYNSPLHF. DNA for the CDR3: TGTGCCACCAGCAACCCCCGCAGCGCTTATAATTCACCCCTCCACTTT.

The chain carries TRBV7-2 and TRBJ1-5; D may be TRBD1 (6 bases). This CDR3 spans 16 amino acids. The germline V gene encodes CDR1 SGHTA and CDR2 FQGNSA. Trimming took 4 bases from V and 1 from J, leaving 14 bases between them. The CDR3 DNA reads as TGTGCCAGCAGCTCAAGACAGGATTGGAGCAATCAGCCCCAGCATTTT. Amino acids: CASSSRQDWSNQPQHF.

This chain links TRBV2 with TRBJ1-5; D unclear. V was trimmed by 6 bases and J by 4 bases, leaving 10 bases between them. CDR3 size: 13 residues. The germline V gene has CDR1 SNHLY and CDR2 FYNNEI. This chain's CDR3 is CASRDTMNQPQHF. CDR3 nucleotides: TGTGCCAGCAGAGACACGATGAATCAGCCCCAGCATTTT.

The CDR3 region has the DNA TGTGCCAGCAGTTTCATAGTGGGGAACACTGAAGCTTTCTTT. Its protein product is CASSFIVGNTEAFF. The V call is TRBV27, the J call TRBJ1-1; D call uncertain. Germline lookup yields CDR1 MNHEY and CDR2 SMNVEV (reference sequence). The CDR3 extends over 14 amino acids. Trimming removed 3 bases at V and 1 base at J, with 9 bases between.

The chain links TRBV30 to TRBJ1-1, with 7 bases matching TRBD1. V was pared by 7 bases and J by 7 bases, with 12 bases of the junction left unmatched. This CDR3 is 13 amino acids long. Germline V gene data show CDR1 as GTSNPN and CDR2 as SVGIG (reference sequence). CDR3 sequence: CAYGDSRRGEAFF. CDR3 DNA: TGTGCCTACGGGGACAGCCGGAGGGGTGAAGCTTTCTTT.

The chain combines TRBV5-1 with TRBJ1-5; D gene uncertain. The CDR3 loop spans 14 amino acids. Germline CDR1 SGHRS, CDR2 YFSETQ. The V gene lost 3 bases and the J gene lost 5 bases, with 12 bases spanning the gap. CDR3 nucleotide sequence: TGCGCCAGCAGCTCTGGACCCAGCGATCAGCCCCAGCATTTT. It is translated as CASSSGPSDQPQHF.

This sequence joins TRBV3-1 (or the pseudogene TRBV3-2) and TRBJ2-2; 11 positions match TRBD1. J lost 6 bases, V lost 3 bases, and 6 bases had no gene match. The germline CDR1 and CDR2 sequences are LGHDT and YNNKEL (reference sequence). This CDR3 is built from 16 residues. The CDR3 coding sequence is TGTGCCAGCAGCCAGGGACAGGGGGACTTGGCCGGGGAGCTGTTTTTT. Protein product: CASSQGQGDLAGELFF.

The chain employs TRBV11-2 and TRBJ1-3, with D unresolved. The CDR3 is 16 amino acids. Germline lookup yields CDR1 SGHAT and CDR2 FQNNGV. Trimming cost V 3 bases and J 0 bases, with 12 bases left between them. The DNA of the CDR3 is TGTGCCAGCAGCTTCGGTGCGGAGATCTCTGGAAACACCATATATTTT. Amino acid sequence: CASSFGAEISGNTIYF.

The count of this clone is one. CDR3 DNA sequence: TGTGCCAGCAGCTTAGGTACAGGGGATCGCGAGCAGTACTTC. The encoded protein is CASSLGTGDREQYF. The chain joins TRBV7-9 to TRBJ2-7, with 7 bases that match TRBD1. After removal of 1 base from V and 6 bases from J, the junction contained 6 bases not matched to a gene. CDR1 and CDR2 (germline): SEHNR, FQNEAQ (reference sequence). CDR3 length equals 14 residues.